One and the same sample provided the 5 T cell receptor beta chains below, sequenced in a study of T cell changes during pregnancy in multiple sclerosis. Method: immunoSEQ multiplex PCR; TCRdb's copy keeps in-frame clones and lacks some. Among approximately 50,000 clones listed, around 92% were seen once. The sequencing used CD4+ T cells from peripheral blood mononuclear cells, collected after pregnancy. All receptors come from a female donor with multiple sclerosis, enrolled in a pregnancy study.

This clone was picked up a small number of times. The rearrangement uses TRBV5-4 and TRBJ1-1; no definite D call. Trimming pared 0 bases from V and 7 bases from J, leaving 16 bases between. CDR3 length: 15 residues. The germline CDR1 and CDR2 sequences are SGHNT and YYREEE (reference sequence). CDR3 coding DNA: TGTGCCAGCAGCTTGGCTAACCCGGGTGGCCTTGAAGCTTTCTTT. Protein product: CASSLANPGGLEAFF.

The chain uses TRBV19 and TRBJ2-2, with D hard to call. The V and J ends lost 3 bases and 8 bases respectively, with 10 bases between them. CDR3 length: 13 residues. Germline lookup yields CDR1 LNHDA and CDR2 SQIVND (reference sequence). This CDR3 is CASSIFPLGELFF. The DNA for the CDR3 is TGTGCCAGTAGTATTTTCCCTTTAGGGGAGCTGTTTTTT.

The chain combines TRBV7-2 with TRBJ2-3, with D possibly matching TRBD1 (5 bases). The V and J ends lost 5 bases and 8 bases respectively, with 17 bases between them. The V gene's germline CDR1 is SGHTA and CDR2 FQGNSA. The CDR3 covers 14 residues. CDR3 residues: CASSPAQGVGTQYF. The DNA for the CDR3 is TGTGCCAGCAGCCCCGCGCAAGGGGTGGGTACGCAGTATTTT.

The CDR3, as DNA: TGTGCCAGTATGGGACAGGGGGGTCAGCCCCAGCATTTT. Translation: CASMGQGGQPQHF. The rearrangement links TRBV19 to TRBJ1-5; 11 positions match TRBD1. Germline V gene sequence: CDR1 LNHDA, CDR2 SQIVND (reference sequence). There are 13 residues in the CDR3. V gave up 7 bases and J gave up 6 bases; unmatched junction bases: 2.

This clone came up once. The DNA of the CDR3 is TGCGCCAGCCGTCCCCCAGGGACAGGGGGCCTTACTGAAGCTTTCTTT. This gives the protein CASRPPGTGGLTEAFF. The rearrangement uses TRBV5-1 and TRBJ1-1; 12 positions match TRBD1. The ends lost 7 bases at V and 5 bases at J; junction bases unmatched: 12. This CDR3 region has 16 residues. CDR1 is SGHRS, CDR2 YFSETQ, per germline.